This T cell receptor beta chain was sequenced in a study of OX40 agonist ivuxolimab in advanced cancers. Looking at the study overall: Partial responses occurred in Three dose-escalation patients, one with hepatocellular carcinoma and two with cutaneous melanoma.

Blood samples were obtained at baseline, cycle 4 day 1, and cycle 7 day 1. Using immunoSEQ multiplex PCR, the repertoire was profiled, and TCRdb retains in-frame clones only, with some absent. The sample holds about 110,000 clones, about nine tenths seen once. The origin of this receptor is an adult with an advanced solid tumor such as melanoma, head and neck, liver or kidney cancer. Specimen: CD4+ or CD8+ T cells sorted from blood, collected in a trial of the OX40 agonist ivuxolimab.

In nucleotides, the CDR3 is TGTGCCAGCAGTTTATACGGGACTAGAGGTAATGAGCAGTTCTTC. It codes for CASSLYGTRGNEQFF. V usage is TRBV28 and J usage is TRBJ2-1, with 8 bases that match TRBD2. J gave up 7 bases and V 1 base, and 6 bases lay outside the gene matches. Germline lookup yields CDR1 MDHEN and CDR2 SYDVKM. This CDR3 comprises 15 residues.